The 30 T cell receptor beta chains reported below all come from one sample, sequenced in a study of blood T cell repertoires in COVID-19. Sequencing was performed with immunoSEQ multiplex PCR; in TCRdb, only in-frame clones are kept and a portion is missing. This sample carries about 270,000 clones, around 93% of them seen once, and the ten largest clones take roughly 2.9%. The sample consisted of PBMCs or T cells enriched from blood (not recorded which). The receptor source for this set is a man aged 35 to 55 who had been exposed to COVID-19.

Notes on this clone: Other nucleotide sequences in the sample specify the same CDR3. V usage is TRBV9 and J usage is TRBJ1-1; D unresolved. The length of the CDR3 is 13 residues. The germline V gene encodes CDR1 SGDLS and CDR2 YYNGEE. V was clipped by 2 bases and J by 2 bases, with 7 bases between them. The CDR3: CASSVGSNTEAFF. CDR3 nucleotide sequence: TGTGCCAGCAGCGTGGGGAGTAACACTGAAGCTTTCTTT.

The chain carries TRBV7-9 and TRBJ1-3; D may be TRBD1 (5 bases). The CDR3 is made up of 13 amino acids. CDR1 and CDR2 from the germline V gene are SEHNR and FQNEAQ (reference sequence). Trimming cost V 3 bases and J 8 bases, with 11 bases left between them. The CDR3 DNA reads as TGTGCCAGCAGCTTCGGAGGGACGGACACCATATATTTT. Protein sequence: CASSFGGTDTIYF.

The V call is TRBV13, the J call TRBJ1-1, with TRBD1 matching over 8 bases. With V trimmed by 0 bases and J by 7 bases, 7 bases remained unmatched. Per germline, CDR1 PRHDT and CDR2 FYEKMQ (reference sequence). This CDR3 comprises 15 residues. CDR3 in amino acids: CASSLGGWGQDEAFF. CDR3 nucleotide sequence: TGTGCCAGCAGCTTAGGCGGGTGGGGACAGGATGAAGCTTTCTTT.

The CDR3 region has the DNA TGTGCCAGCAGCATGGACAGGGGAAATGAAAAACTGTTTTTT. Amino acid sequence: CASSMDRGNEKLFF. The chain has TRBV7-9 and TRBJ1-4; 9 bases agree with TRBD1. Germline CDR1 is SEHNR and CDR2 is FQNEAQ (reference sequence). The V gene end was trimmed by 5 bases and the J gene end by 5 bases; junction bases not matched to a gene: 3. The CDR3 loop spans 14 amino acids.

The chain combines TRBV18 with TRBJ1-2, with D perhaps TRBD1 (6 bases). This CDR3 has 16 residues. V shed 1 base and J shed 8 bases, with 20 bases lying between them. Germline loops: CDR1 KGHSH, CDR2 LQKENI. CDR3 sequence reads: CASSPQGTSGFGGYTF. The CDR3 DNA follows: TGTGCCAGCTCACCACAAGGGACATCCGGCTTTGGCGGCTACACCTTC. The whole variable domain, remainder taken from reference TRBV18 and TRBJ1-2, is NAGVMQNPRHLVRRRGQEARLRCSPMKGHSHVYWYRQLPEEGLKFMVYLQKENIIDESGMPKERFSAEFPKEGPSILRIQQVVRGDSAAYFCASSPQGTSGFGGYTFGSGTRLTVV.

A remark on this clone: Other DNA sequences within the sample encode an identical CDR3. The chain has TRBV19 and TRBJ1-5; D is undetermined. Trimming stripped 3 bases from V and 3 bases from J, with 3 bases between. CDR3 size: 12 residues. Per germline, CDR1 LNHDA and CDR2 SQIVND (reference sequence). CDR3 amino acids: CASSILNQPQHF. CDR3 DNA sequence: TGTGCCAGTAGTATCCTCAATCAGCCCCAGCATTTT.

This rearrangement joins TRBV12-3 or TRBV12-4 to TRBJ1-2; D gene uncertain. With 7 bases removed from V and 3 bases from J, the gap between germline ends came to 9 bases. The CDR3 spans 12 residues. The CDR3 bases are TGTGCCAGCAAACGGGGTGACTATGGCTACACCTTC. Protein sequence: CASKRGDYGYTF.

The chain has TRBV4-1 and TRBJ1-1, with a weak D call TRBD1 (5 bases). The germline gives CDR1 MGHRA, CDR2 YSYEKL. The CDR3 loop spans 14 amino acids. V was trimmed by 8 bases and J by 1 base, leaving 14 bases between them. CDR3: CASRRGTANTEAFF. In DNA form, the CDR3 reads TGCGCCAGCCGACGGGGGACGGCGAACACTGAAGCTTTCTTT.

The rearrangement uses TRBV30 and TRBJ2-7; 9 bases align to TRBD1. V dropped 1 base and J dropped 3; count of bases not matched to a gene: 10. Germline CDR1 and CDR2: GTSNPN and SVGIG (reference sequence). CDR3 size: 16 residues. Written as DNA, the CDR3 is TGTGCCTGGAGTGACCCAATCCGGGACAGGGACTACGAGCAGTACTTC. Residues: CAWSDPIRDRDYEQYF. The full variable domain, with the rest looked up from reference TRBV30 and TRBJ2-7, is SQTIHQWPATLVQPVGSPLSLECTVEGTSNPNLYWYRQAAGRGLQLLFYSVGIGQISSEVPQNLSASRPQDRQFILSSKKLLLSDSGFYLCAWSDPIRDRDYEQYFGPGTRLTVT.

This clone showed up just once. This chain joins TRBV9 and TRBJ2-1; D is unclear. V lost 1 base and J lost 8, with 7 bases in between. Germline values: CDR1 SGDLS, CDR2 YYNGEE. The CDR3 extends over 12 amino acids. CDR3 in DNA: TGTGCCAGCAGCGTACGTTCCGATGAGCAGTTCTTC. This translates into CASSVRSDEQFF.

CDR3 sequence (DNA): TGTGCCAGCAGAACCCACGGGGACGAGCAGTACTTC. It is translated as CASRTHGDEQYF. The rearrangement uses TRBV6-5 and TRBJ2-7; the D gene is possibly TRBD2 (5 bases). Trimming cost V 6 bases and J 5 bases, with 11 bases left between them. Looked up from germline, CDR1 is MNHEY and CDR2 is SVGAGI. The CDR3 has 12 amino acids.

The V gene is TRBV10-3, the J gene TRBJ2-7, with TRBD1 as a possible D gene (7 bases). This CDR3 has 14 residues. V lost 3 bases and J lost 6, with 15 bases in between. Looked up from germline, CDR1 is ENHRY and CDR2 is SYGVKD. CDR3 nucleotides: TGTGCCATCAGTGATCGTCAGGGGGGTCTCGAGCAGTACTTC. It encodes CAISDRQGGLEQYF.

The rearrangement links TRBV14 to TRBJ2-7, with TRBD2 as a possible D gene (5 bases). Trimming took 4 bases from V and 0 from J, leaving 19 bases between them. This CDR3 region has 17 residues. Looked up from germline, CDR1 is SGHDN and CDR2 is FVKESK. The CDR3 DNA is TGTGCCAGCAGCCCCCCCGGGCCCTCGGGAAGCTCCTACGAGCAGTACTTC. This encodes CASSPPGPSGSSYEQYF.

The genes are TRBV5-1 and TRBJ2-5; 7 bases map to TRBD2. CDR3 size: 14 residues. J lost 5 bases, V lost 4 bases, and 8 bases had no gene match. Per germline, CDR1 SGHRS and CDR2 YFSETQ. CDR3 in DNA: TGCGCCAGCAGCCGGGGGACTAACTTTGAGACCCAGTACTTC. Protein: CASSRGTNFETQYF. The variable domain in full, completed from reference TRBV5-1 and TRBJ2-5, reads KAGVTQTPRYLIKTRGQQVTLSCSPISGHRSVSWYQQTPGQGLQFLFEYFSETQRNKGNFPGRFSGRQFSNSRSEMNVSTLELGDSALYLCASSRGTNFETQYFGPGTRLLVL.

The chain carries TRBV7-9 and TRBJ1-4; 9 bases fit TRBD1. Trimming removed 7 bases from V and 8 bases from J; junction bases left unmatched: 11. The CDR3 loop spans 15 amino acids. Germline V gene lookup returns CDR1 SEHNR and CDR2 FQNEAQ (reference sequence). Here the CDR3 DNA reads TGTGCCAGCAACGGGGGGACAGGGATAGACGAAAAACTGTTTTTT. The encoded protein is CASNGGTGIDEKLFF.

This rearrangement joins TRBV7-9 to TRBJ2-3; 7 positions agree with TRBD2. The CDR3 runs to 17 residues. The ends lost 1 base at V and 2 bases at J; junction bases unmatched: 9. From germline, CDR1 is SEHNR and CDR2 FQNEAQ (reference sequence). The CDR3 sequence is CASSLELTSSNTDTQYF. DNA for the CDR3: TGTGCCAGCAGCTTAGAACTGACTAGCTCAAACACAGATACGCAGTATTTT.

The rearrangement links TRBV18 to TRBJ1-1; a weak D match, TRBD1 (6 bases). CDR1 KGHSH and CDR2 LQKENI come from the germline V gene. V lost 1 base, J lost 1 base, and 7 bases lay in between. This CDR3 contains 14 residues. This CDR3 is CASSPRGQNTEAFF. CDR3 nucleotide sequence: TGTGCCAGCTCACCACGGGGACAGAACACTGAAGCTTTCTTT.

The chain combines TRBV10-1 with TRBJ2-7; D gene unclear. Per germline, CDR1 WNHNN and CDR2 SYGVQD (reference sequence). Trimming removed 0 bases at V and 3 bases at J, with 3 bases between. CDR3 length: 12 amino acids. CDR3 region: CASSESLYEQYF. In nucleotides, the CDR3 is TGCGCCAGCAGTGAGTCCCTCTACGAGCAGTACTTC.

The chain is built from TRBV21-1 and TRBJ1-1; the table's TRBD1 call for D was not verified on the DNA. TRBV21-1 is labeled a pseudogene. CDR3 size: 15 residues. The CDR3 sequence: CASSKGGQLNTEAFF. The CDR3 DNA sequence: TGTGCCAGCAGCAAAGGGGGACAGTTGAACACTGAAGCTTTCTTT.

The chain links TRBV4-1 to TRBJ1-1; D is undetermined. V was clipped by 1 base and J by 4 bases, with 13 bases between them. The germline V gene encodes CDR1 MGHRA and CDR2 YSYEKL. This CDR3 has 15 residues. The CDR3 sequence is CASSQGTGHGTEAFF. The CDR3 nucleotides are TGCGCCAGCAGCCAAGGGACTGGTCACGGCACTGAAGCTTTCTTT.

This clone has just one count. V usage is TRBV13 and J usage is TRBJ1-1; D unclear. The V gene lost 0 bases and the J gene lost 0 bases, with 8 bases spanning the gap. The CDR3 has 15 amino acids. CDR1 is PRHDT, CDR2 FYEKMQ, per germline (reference sequence). The CDR3: CASSLGLGVNTEAFF. The DNA for the CDR3 is TGTGCCAGCAGCTTAGGCCTCGGAGTGAACACTGAAGCTTTCTTT.

This clone came up once. The J gene is TRBJ2-1, the V gene TRBV5-4; the match to TRBD2 covers 10 bases. Germline CDR1 and CDR2: SGHNT and YYREEE (reference sequence). The CDR3 has 17 residues. V shed 3 bases and J 6 bases; nucleotides not matched to a gene: 12. The CDR3 region has the DNA TGTGCCAGCAGCTACCAAGGTGGGGGACTAGCGAGCAATGAGCAGTTCTTC. Its protein product is CASSYQGGGLASNEQFF. The variable domain in full, completed from reference TRBV5-4 and TRBJ2-1, reads ETGVTQSPTHLIKTRGQQVTLRCSSQSGHNTVSWYQQALGQGPQFIFQYYREEENGRGNFPPRFSGLQFPNYSSELNVNALELDDSALYLCASSYQGGGLASNEQFFGPGTRLTVL.

This chain joins TRBV19 and TRBJ1-3; D is undetermined. Trimming stripped 0 bases from V and 4 bases from J, with 13 bases between. This CDR3 region has 16 residues. Germline loops: CDR1 LNHDA, CDR2 SQIVND (reference sequence). CDR3 loop: CASSIDAIASGNTIYF. In nucleotides, the CDR3 is TGTGCCAGTAGTATAGACGCCATCGCGTCCGGAAACACCATATATTTT.

The J gene is TRBJ2-2, the V gene TRBV27, with a weak D call TRBD1 (6 bases). V shed 4 bases and J shed 4 bases, with 16 bases lying between them. Per germline, CDR1 MNHEY and CDR2 SMNVEV (reference sequence). The CDR3 consists of 16 residues. CDR3 sequence (DNA): TGTGCCAGCAGTTCCGGGGACAACAGACTCACCGGGGAGCTGTTTTTT. As protein: CASSSGDNRLTGELFF.

V gene TRBV29-1 combines with J gene TRBJ1-1, with a possible D match to TRBD1 (5 bases). This CDR3 spans 15 amino acids. Trimming cost V 0 bases and J 0 bases, with 11 bases left between them. CDR1 and CDR2 from the germline V gene are SQVTM and ANQGSEA. The CDR3 reads CSVEDHGHLNTEAFF. CDR3 DNA: TGCAGCGTTGAAGACCACGGACATCTGAACACTGAAGCTTTCTTT.

The genes are TRBV5-1 and TRBJ2-7, with TRBD2 identical over 8 bases. The junction had 10 bases not matched to a gene; V was cut back by 4 bases and J by 4 bases. The CDR3 covers 15 residues. Germline V lookup: CDR1 SGHRS, CDR2 YFSETQ. The CDR3 DNA sequence: TGCGCCAGCAGCCCGGGGGGGGCGCACATATACGAGCAGTACTTC. The encoded protein is CASSPGGAHIYEQYF.

V and J are TRBV28 and TRBJ1-4, with D possibly matching TRBD1 (5 bases). This CDR3 has 15 amino acids. V lost 4 bases and J 3 bases, leaving 12 bases between the germline ends. Germline V lookup: CDR1 MDHEN, CDR2 SYDVKM. In DNA, the CDR3 is TGTGCCAGCAGTTCGGGGGAAGCGGCTAATGAAAAACTGTTTTTT. Translated, it gives CASSSGEAANEKLFF.

This chain joins TRBV30 and TRBJ2-7; 10 bases map to TRBD1. With 7 bases clipped from V and 0 bases from J, the junction kept 6 bases outside the gene matches. Germline values: CDR1 GTSNPN, CDR2 SVGIG (reference sequence). The CDR3 contains 14 residues. CDR3 bases: TGTGCCTCCTGGGACAGGGGAGTCTCCTACGAGCAGTACTTC. This encodes CASWDRGVSYEQYF.

This CDR3 reads CASSLDPTGLHNEQFF. In nucleotides, the CDR3 is TGTGCCAGCAGCTTAGATCCGACGGGATTACACAATGAGCAGTTCTTC. The gene calls are TRBV11-3 and TRBJ2-1; D may be TRBD2 (5 bases). V was clipped by 0 bases and J by 5 bases, with 14 bases between them. This CDR3 has 16 amino acids. Germline assignment: CDR1 SGHNT and CDR2 YENEEA.

A single count supports this clone. The chain has TRBV9 and TRBJ2-2, with 12 bases lining up with TRBD1. Germline V lookup: CDR1 SGDLS, CDR2 YYNGEE. The CDR3 runs 16 residues. J lost 7 bases, V lost 3 bases, and 7 bases had no gene match. The CDR3 is CASSEGTGGQGGELFF. The CDR3 DNA is TGTGCCAGCAGCGAGGGGACAGGGGGCCAAGGCGGGGAGCTGTTTTTT.